Below are 23 T cell receptor beta chains sequenced from a single sample in a study of early T cells in non-severe SARS-CoV-2 infection. Via MiXCR, TCRdb re-called the 5' RACE reads, giving one row per CDR3 protein. The sample comprises some 50,000 distinct CDR3 sequences, about 9.1% of which are singletons, and around 4% rests with the top ten. Sequenced: whole blood. These receptors came from an adult who was a healthcare worker with PCR-confirmed SARS-CoV-2 infection or an uninfected control (not recorded which).

This clonotype was counted many times. The chain has TRBV6-1 and TRBJ1-1; D not resolved. The CDR3 is 14 residues long. The germline V and J ends were trimmed by 5 bases and 1 base, with 11 bases remaining between them. Germline CDR1 reads MNHNS; CDR2 reads SASEGT. The CDR3 loop reads CASSYGEPNTEAFF. DNA of the CDR3: TGTGCCAGCAGTTACGGGGAGCCGAACACTGAAGCTTTCTTT.

This sequence joins TRBV6-1 and TRBJ1-4; TRBD1 agrees at 9 bases. Germline V lookup: CDR1 MNHNS, CDR2 SASEGT. The CDR3 covers 14 residues. The junction had 5 bases not matched to a gene; V was cut back by 4 bases and J by 8 bases. CDR3 coding DNA: TGTGCCAGCAGTGGGACAGGGGCTTGGGAAAAACTGTTTTTT. Residues: CASSGTGAWEKLFF.

The CDR3 nucleotides are TGTGCCAGCAGCTTAGGGGGAACCTCTTTGGCGGAGACCCAGTACTTC. Amino acids: CASSLGGTSLAETQYF. The rearrangement uses TRBV7-2 and TRBJ2-5; D remains unclear. The length of the CDR3 is 16 residues. The germline V gene encodes CDR1 SGHTA and CDR2 FQGNSA. The V gene lost 1 base and the J gene lost 5 bases, with 17 bases spanning the gap.

About this clonotype: A read error may be the cause here, since a much bigger clone is one base away. The rearrangement joins TRBV19 to TRBJ2-1, with 7 bases that match TRBD2. CDR1 and CDR2 from the germline V gene are LNHDA and SQIVND (reference sequence). The CDR3 spans 15 residues. The chain's CDR3 is CASSIMGGPYNERFF. Written as DNA, the CDR3 is TGTGCCAGTAGTATTATGGGAGGGCCATACAATGAGCGGTTCTTC.

This clonotype was seen many times. The J gene is TRBJ1-2, the V gene TRBV7-2; perhaps TRBD1 as D (6 bases). CDR3 length: 17 residues. Germline V gives CDR1 SGHTA, CDR2 FQGNSA. The V and J ends lost 0 bases and 4 bases respectively, with 18 bases between them. CDR3 region: CASSLAGTPGVGYGYTF. CDR3 in DNA: TGTGCCAGCAGCTTAGCGGGGACACCGGGGGTGGGCTATGGCTACACCTTC.

The sample holds a few counts of this clonotype. This chain joins TRBV7-2 and TRBJ2-7; D remains unclear. The germline V gene has CDR1 SGHTA and CDR2 FQGNSA. V lost 3 bases and J 2 bases, leaving 2 bases between the germline ends. This CDR3 region has 11 residues. CDR3 in DNA: TGTGCCAGCAGCTTCGCCTACGAGCAGTACTTC. It codes for CASSFAYEQYF.

This clonotype was counted ten times or more. The chain carries TRBV12-3 or TRBV12-4 and TRBJ2-2, with 8 bases fitting TRBD2. The CDR3 totals 15 residues. V lost 2 bases to trimming and J lost 5 bases; unmatched junction nucleotides: 4. The DNA of the CDR3 is TGTGCCAGCAGTTTAAGCGGGAGTAGTACCGGGGAGCTGTTTTTT. Translation gives CASSLSGSSTGELFF.

This clonotype was counted ten times or more. The V gene is TRBV19, the J gene TRBJ2-7, with D perhaps matching TRBD1 (7 bases). In germline, CDR1 is LNHDA, CDR2 SQIVND (reference sequence). The V gene lost 7 bases and the J gene lost 3 bases, with 13 bases spanning the gap. CDR3 length: 13 amino acids. CDR3 amino acids: CASNGGTDYEQYF. CDR3 coding DNA: TGTGCCAGTAACGGCGGGACAGACTACGAGCAGTACTTC.

This clonotype was seen many times. This chain uses TRBV7-2 with TRBJ2-7; 10 nucleotides agree with TRBD2. V lost 1 base to trimming and J lost 6 bases; unmatched junction nucleotides: 3. The germline V gene encodes CDR1 SGHTA and CDR2 FQGNSA. The CDR3 contains 14 residues. This CDR3 reads CASSLVSGGTEQYF. The CDR3 DNA sequence: TGTGCCAGCAGCTTAGTTAGCGGGGGGACCGAGCAGTACTTC.

In its sample, this clonotype was seen many times. The gene calls are TRBV7-9 and TRBJ2-1; 7 nucleotides match TRBD1. The CDR3 has 16 residues. Germline V lookup: CDR1 SEHNR, CDR2 FQNEAQ (reference sequence). With 1 base clipped from V and 0 bases from J, the junction kept 3 bases outside the gene matches. The CDR3 region is CASSLGSGGSYNEQFF. The CDR3 nucleotides are TGTGCCAGCAGCTTAGGTTCAGGGGGCTCCTACAATGAGCAGTTCTTC.

The chain employs TRBV7-2 and TRBJ2-1; 12 bases match TRBD2. V trimming: 3 bases; J trimming: 7 bases; junction bases outside the gene matches: 10. The CDR3 runs to 17 residues. Germline V gene lookup returns CDR1 SGHTA and CDR2 FQGNSA. CDR3 sequence: CASSFFLAGGPRNEQFF. CDR3 nucleotides: TGTGCCAGCAGCTTCTTTCTAGCGGGGGGGCCGAGGAATGAGCAGTTCTTC.

In this sample, this clonotype turned up many times. J is TRBJ2-1 and V is TRBV6-6, with D unclear. Germline CDR1 reads MNHNY; CDR2 reads SVGAGI (reference sequence). CDR3 size: 14 residues. Deletions cut 4 bases from V and 6 bases from J, with 13 bases between. CDR3 loop: CASSFNPDSNEQFF. For the CDR3, the DNA is TGTGCCAGCAGTTTCAATCCCGACTCCAATGAGCAGTTCTTC.

In its sample, this clonotype was seen a few times. The chain is built from TRBV28 and TRBJ2-7; no firm D call. The CDR3 extends over 13 amino acids. CDR1 and CDR2 (germline): MDHEN, SYDVKM. V was pared by 5 bases and J by 1 base, with 9 bases between. The DNA for the CDR3 is TGTGCCAGCAGTCTCCTAAATTCCTACGAGCAGTACTTC. This codes for CASSLLNSYEQYF.

This clonotype was counted at least ten times. This sequence joins TRBV5-6 and TRBJ2-7; D is ambiguous. The V and J ends lost 4 bases and 2 bases respectively, with 7 bases between them. The CDR3 extends over 12 amino acids. CDR1 and CDR2 (germline): SGHDT, YYEEEE. CDR3 sequence: CASSLSTYEQYF. The CDR3 DNA follows: TGTGCCAGCAGCCTGTCAACCTACGAGCAGTACTTC.

This clonotype was observed a handful of times. This rearrangement joins TRBV12-2 to TRBJ1-6; the D call of TRBD1 is as the table states it, not checked on the DNA. TRBV12-2 counts as a pseudogene. There are 12 residues in the CDR3. The CDR3 here is CASRLPTQGRCF. For the CDR3, the DNA is TGTGCAAGTCGCTTACCGACCCAGGGACGGTGCTTT.

This clonotype has ten or more counts. The chain employs TRBV20-1 and TRBJ1-1; D perhaps matches TRBD1 (6 bases). CDR1 DFQATT and CDR2 SNEGSKA come from the germline V gene (reference sequence). The germline V and J ends were trimmed by 6 bases and 5 bases, with 19 bases remaining between them. CDR3 length equals 14 residues. The CDR3 is CSALGATSGTEAFF. DNA for the CDR3: TGCAGTGCCTTGGGGGCGACTTCAGGGACTGAAGCTTTCTTT.

There are many counts of this clonotype. This rearrangement joins TRBV20-1 to TRBJ2-3; 7 nucleotides agree with TRBD2. CDR3 size: 15 residues. Unmatched junction bases numbered 4, after V lost 1 base and J lost 0 bases. Germline V gene data show CDR1 as DFQATT and CDR2 as SNEGSKA (reference sequence). CDR3 residues: CSARVAGVSTDTQYF. The CDR3, as DNA: TGCAGTGCTAGAGTGGCGGGAGTTAGCACAGATACGCAGTATTTT.

This clonotype was picked up many times. The chain couples TRBV4-2 to TRBJ1-4; a weak D match, TRBD1 (6 bases). V was shortened by 0 bases and J by 7 bases, with 18 bases between the two germline ends. Germline lookup yields CDR1 LGHNA and CDR2 YNFKEQ. This CDR3 has 17 amino acids. The CDR3: CASSQDNGARGIEKLFF. In DNA, the CDR3 is TGTGCCAGCAGCCAAGATAACGGTGCCAGGGGCATTGAAAAACTGTTTTTT.

This clonotype was seen at least ten times. The chain links TRBV7-9 to TRBJ2-2, with 10 bases aligning to TRBD2. Germline lookup yields CDR1 SEHNR and CDR2 FQNEAQ (reference sequence). V was clipped by 5 bases and J by 3 bases; unmatched bases: 9. This CDR3 has 17 amino acids. CDR3 DNA sequence: TGTGCCAGCAGCCGGTCCGGTAGCGGGAGGTACACCGGGGAGCTGTTTTTT. This translates into CASSRSGSGRYTGELFF.

This clonotype was counted at least ten times. The chain uses TRBV6-7 and TRBJ2-4; 7 nucleotides agree with TRBD2. TRBV6-7 is flagged as an ORF with uncertain function. After removal of 2 bases from V and 7 bases from J, the junction contained 14 bases not matched to a gene. The CDR3 extends over 17 amino acids. CDR3 in DNA: TGTGCCAGCAGTTACACCTTGGTCGCGGGAGTTTTGAACATTCAGTACTTC. Translation: CASSYTLVAGVLNIQYF.

At least ten counts were recorded for this clonotype. The chain has TRBV28 and TRBJ2-5; D is uncertain. V was cut by 4 bases and J by 5 bases, with 11 bases left in between. CDR3 length equals 13 residues. CDR1 is MDHEN, CDR2 SYDVKM, per germline. The CDR3 protein is CASSSATLETQYF. DNA of the CDR3: TGTGCCAGCAGTTCCGCTACTCTCGAGACCCAGTACTTC. Drawing the rest from reference TRBV28 and TRBJ2-5, the complete variable domain is DVKVTQSSRYLVKRTGEKVFLECVQDMDHENMFWYRQDPGLGLRLIYFSYDVKMKEKGDIPEGYSVSREKKERFSLILESASTNQTSMYLCASSSATLETQYFGPGTRLLVL.

This clonotype has a count of ten or more. The rearrangement joins TRBV11-2 to TRBJ2-7; 14 nucleotides line up with TRBD2. Per the germline V gene, CDR1 is SGHAT and CDR2 is FQNNGV. The CDR3 length is 18 residues. V was pared by 4 bases and J by 2 bases, with 10 bases of the junction left unmatched. CDR3 sequence (DNA): TGTGCCAGCAGCTCCAGGACTAGCGGGGGGACAAACCCCTACGAGCAGTACTTC. This encodes CASSSRTSGGTNPYEQYF.

At least ten counts were recorded for this clonotype. The chain uses TRBV5-5 and TRBJ2-3, with a tentative D call TRBD2 (6 bases). The germline V and J ends were trimmed by 2 bases and 4 bases, with 11 bases remaining between them. The CDR3 loop spans 14 amino acids. CDR1 and CDR2 from the germline V gene are SGHKS and YYEKEE (reference sequence). CDR3: CASSFLREADTQYF. CDR3 bases: TGTGCCAGCAGCTTCCTCAGGGAGGCAGATACGCAGTATTTT.